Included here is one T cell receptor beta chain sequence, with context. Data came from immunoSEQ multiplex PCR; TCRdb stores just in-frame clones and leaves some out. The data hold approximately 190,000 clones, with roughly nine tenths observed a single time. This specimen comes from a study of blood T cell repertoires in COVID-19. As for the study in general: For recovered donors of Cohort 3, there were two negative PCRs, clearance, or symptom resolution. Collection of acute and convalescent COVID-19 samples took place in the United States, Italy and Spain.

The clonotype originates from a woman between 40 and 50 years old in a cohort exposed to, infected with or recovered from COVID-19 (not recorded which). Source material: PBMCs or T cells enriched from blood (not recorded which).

The CDR3 reads CASSTFFSGGMGEQFF. The CDR3 region has the DNA TGTGCCAGCAGCACCTTCTTTAGCGGGGGGATGGGTGAGCAGTTCTTC. The V and J genes are TRBV11-2 and TRBJ2-1; 10 positions agree with TRBD2. The CDR3 totals 16 residues. The junction had 13 bases not matched to a gene; V was cut back by 5 bases and J by 9 bases. The V gene's germline CDR1 is SGHAT and CDR2 FQNNGV.